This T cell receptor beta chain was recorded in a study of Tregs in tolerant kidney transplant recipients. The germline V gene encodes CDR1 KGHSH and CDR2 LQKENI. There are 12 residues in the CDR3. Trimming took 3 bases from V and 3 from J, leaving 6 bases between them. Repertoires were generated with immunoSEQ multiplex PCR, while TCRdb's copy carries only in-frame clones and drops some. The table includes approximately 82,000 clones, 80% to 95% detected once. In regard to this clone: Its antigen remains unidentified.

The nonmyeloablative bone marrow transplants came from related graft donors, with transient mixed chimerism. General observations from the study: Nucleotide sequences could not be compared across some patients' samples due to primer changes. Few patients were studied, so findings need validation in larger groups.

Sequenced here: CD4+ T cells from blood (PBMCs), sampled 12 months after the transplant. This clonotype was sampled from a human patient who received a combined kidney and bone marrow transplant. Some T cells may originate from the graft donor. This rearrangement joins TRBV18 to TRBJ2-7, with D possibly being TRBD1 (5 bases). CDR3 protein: CASSPDSYEQYF. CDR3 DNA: TGTGCCAGCTCACCCGACAGCTACGAGCAGTACTTC.